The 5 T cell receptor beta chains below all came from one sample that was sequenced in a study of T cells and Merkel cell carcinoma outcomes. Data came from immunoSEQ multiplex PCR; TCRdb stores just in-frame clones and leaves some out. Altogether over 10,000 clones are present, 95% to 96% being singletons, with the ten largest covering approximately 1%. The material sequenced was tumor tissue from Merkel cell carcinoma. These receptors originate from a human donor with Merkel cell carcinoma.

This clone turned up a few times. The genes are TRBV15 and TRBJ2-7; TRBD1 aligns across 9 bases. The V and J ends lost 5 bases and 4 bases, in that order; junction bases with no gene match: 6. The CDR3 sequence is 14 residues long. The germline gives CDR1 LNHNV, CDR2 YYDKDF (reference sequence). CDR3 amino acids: CATSRTGGGYEQYF. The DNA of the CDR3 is TGTGCCACCAGCCGTACAGGGGGCGGGTACGAGCAGTACTTC.

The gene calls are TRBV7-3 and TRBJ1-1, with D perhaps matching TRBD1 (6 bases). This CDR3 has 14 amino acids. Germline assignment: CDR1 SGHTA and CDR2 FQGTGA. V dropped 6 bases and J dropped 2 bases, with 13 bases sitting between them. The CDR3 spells CASSPGHRNTEAFF. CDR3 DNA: TGTGCCAGCAGTCCGGGACATAGAAACACTGAAGCTTTCTTT.

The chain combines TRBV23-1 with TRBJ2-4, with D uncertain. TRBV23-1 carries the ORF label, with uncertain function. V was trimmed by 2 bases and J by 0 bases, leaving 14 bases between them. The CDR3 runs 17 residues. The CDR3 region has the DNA TGCGCCAGCAGTCAAGGAATTGGCGTTCTAGCCAAAAACATTCAGTACTTC. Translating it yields CASSQGIGVLAKNIQYF.

The CDR3 DNA reads as TGTGCCAGCAGTTTTATGCTGGGGACGAACTATGGCTACACCTTC. This sequence encodes CASSFMLGTNYGYTF. V gene TRBV28 combines with J gene TRBJ1-2, with a weak D call TRBD1 (5 bases). The CDR3 is 15 residues long. Between the trimmed V and J ends, which lost 3 bases and 2 bases, there was a span of 13 bases. In germline, CDR1 is MDHEN, CDR2 SYDVKM.

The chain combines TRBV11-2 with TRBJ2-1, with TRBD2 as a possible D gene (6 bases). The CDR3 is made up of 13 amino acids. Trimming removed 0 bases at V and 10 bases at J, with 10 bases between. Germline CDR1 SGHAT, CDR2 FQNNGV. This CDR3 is CASSLDPGGEQFF. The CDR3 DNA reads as TGTGCCAGCAGCTTAGATCCCGGGGGAGAGCAGTTCTTC.